These 14 T cell receptor beta chains were sequenced from one sample in a study of a mutant IDH1 vaccine in newly diagnosed glioma. Time point noted: week 35, safety follow-up. Each dose of the vaccine consisted of 300 ug of mutant IDH1 20-mer peptide, with topical imiquimod. Repertoires were generated with immunoSEQ multiplex PCR, while TCRdb's copy carries only in-frame clones and drops some. Of over 60,000 clones in the sample, roughly 80% were seen once. These receptors' antigens are unknown. Sample: PBMCs, taken from a glioma patient whose treatment included an IDH1 peptide vaccine. Every receptor here comes from a man aged 35 to 55 with glioma.

V gene TRBV5-4 combines with J gene TRBJ2-2; maybe TRBD1 (6 bases). V lost 3 bases to trimming and J lost 4 bases, with 13 bases between them. The germline V gene encodes CDR1 SGHNT and CDR2 YYREEE (reference sequence). This CDR3 has 15 residues. CDR3 amino acids: CASSSEQGSTGELFF. CDR3 DNA sequence: TGTGCCAGCAGCTCAGAACAGGGTTCCACCGGGGAGCTGTTTTTT.

The V call is TRBV28, the J call TRBJ2-5, with 7 bases that match TRBD1. CDR1 is MDHEN, CDR2 SYDVKM, per germline. The CDR3 is 14 residues long. J gave up 2 bases and V 5 bases, and 5 bases lay outside the gene matches. CDR3 loop: CASSLLGQQETQYF. The CDR3 coding sequence is TGTGCCAGCAGTCTCCTGGGACAGCAAGAGACCCAGTACTTC.

This clone was detected a few times. V gene TRBV6-5 combines with J gene TRBJ1-2; D is unclear. Looked up from germline, CDR1 is MNHEY and CDR2 is SVGAGI. The CDR3 consists of 11 residues. V lost 4 bases and J lost 5, with 5 bases in between. CDR3 protein: CASSSKYGYTF. In nucleotides, the CDR3 is TGTGCCAGCAGTTCCAAGTATGGCTACACCTTC.

This chain uses TRBV9 with TRBJ1-2; 8 bases line up with TRBD1. CDR1 SGDLS and CDR2 YYNGEE come from the germline V gene. V dropped 1 base and J dropped 8; count of bases not matched to a gene: 10. This CDR3 contains 15 residues. CDR3 bases: TGTGCCAGCAGCGTACTCCAGACCGGACAGGGAGGCTACACCTTC. Translated: CASSVLQTGQGGYTF.

Concerning this clone itself: One end of the junction is discordant with germline, which a read error may explain. The chain recombines TRBV7-7 with TRBJ2-1, with 9 bases lining up with TRBD2. CDR1 is SSHAT and CDR2 is FNYEAQ in the germline V gene (reference sequence). This CDR3 region has 15 residues. In nucleotides, the CDR3 is TGTGCTAGCAGCTTAGGTCTAGCGGGACTGGAAGAGCAGTTCTTC. As protein: CASSLGLAGLEEQFF.

J is TRBJ1-5 and V is TRBV19, with D tentatively TRBD1 (6 bases). In germline, CDR1 is LNHDA, CDR2 SQIVND (reference sequence). The CDR3 consists of 13 residues. Trimming cost V 7 bases and J 7 bases, with 14 bases left between them. The DNA for the CDR3 is TGTGCCAGTAAGAGGCCAGGGGACCAGCCCCAGCATTTT. Protein: CASKRPGDQPQHF.

The chain is built from TRBV10-3 and TRBJ1-1; 8 nucleotides agree with TRBD1. The trim removed 3 bases at V and 0 bases at J, leaving 6 bases unmatched. Germline V gene sequence: CDR1 ENHRY, CDR2 SYGVKD. The CDR3 is 16 residues long. Here the CDR3 DNA reads TGTGCCATCAGTGAAAGGACAGGGAGAATGAACACTGAAGCTTTCTTT. Translation: CAISERTGRMNTEAFF.

The genes are TRBV4-2 and TRBJ2-3, with 12 bases aligning to TRBD2. V lost 3 bases, J lost 0 bases, and 16 bases stayed unmatched. This CDR3 is built from 21 residues. Germline V gene lookup returns CDR1 LGHNA and CDR2 YNFKEQ. The CDR3 sequence is CASSHTVSSGGESPSTDTQYF. The CDR3 DNA is TGTGCCAGCAGCCACACGGTCTCTAGCGGGGGGGAGTCGCCTAGCACAGATACGCAGTATTTT.

V and J are TRBV7-2 and TRBJ1-2, with 7 positions matching TRBD1. This CDR3 contains 14 residues. The germline V gene encodes CDR1 SGHTA and CDR2 FQGNSA. Unmatched junction bases numbered 10, after V lost 4 bases and J lost 8 bases. The CDR3 nucleotides are TGTGCCAGCAGCTCCCGACAGGGATCCCTGGGCTACACCTTC. Protein sequence: CASSSRQGSLGYTF.

The chain joins TRBV7-2 to TRBJ2-1; D is undetermined. The germline V and J ends were trimmed by 2 bases and 0 bases, with 17 bases remaining between them. Germline CDR1 SGHTA, CDR2 FQGNSA. This CDR3 comprises 18 residues. This CDR3 reads CASSLSPPGRSSYNEQFF. In DNA form, the CDR3 reads TGTGCCAGCAGCTTATCACCCCCCGGCAGGAGCTCCTACAATGAGCAGTTCTTC.

This chain links TRBV7-2 with TRBJ1-1; D remains unclear. The V end lost 5 bases, the J end lost 4 bases, and 11 bases lay between the germline ends. CDR3 length: 13 amino acids. Germline CDR1 reads SGHTA; CDR2 reads FQGNSA. CDR3 DNA sequence: TGTGCCAGCAGCGAAGGGTTTGGCACTGAAGCTTTCTTT. Protein product: CASSEGFGTEAFF.

The chain employs TRBV19 and TRBJ1-1; 9 bases fit TRBD1. Germline V CDR1 and CDR2: LNHDA, SQIVND (reference sequence). Losses at the gene ends were 5 bases for V and 2 bases for J; bases not matched to a gene: 3. The CDR3 is 14 amino acids. The CDR3 reads CASSWGQGNTEAFF. CDR3 bases: TGTGCCAGTAGTTGGGGACAGGGAAACACTGAAGCTTTCTTT.

This chain joins TRBV18 and TRBJ2-7, with unresolved D. V was shortened by 2 bases and J by 2 bases, with 13 bases between the two germline ends. From germline, CDR1 is KGHSH and CDR2 LQKENI. The CDR3 loop spans 15 amino acids. The CDR3 nucleotides are TGTGCCAGCTCACCAATTGACTCCCTTACCTACGAGCAGTACTTC. Translation gives CASSPIDSLTYEQYF.

V gene TRBV14 combines with J gene TRBJ1-2, with a tentative D call TRBD1 (5 bases). This CDR3 is 13 amino acids long. Trimming shortened V by 4 bases and J by 6 bases, and 12 bases separated the two germline ends. Germline CDR1 reads SGHDN; CDR2 reads FVKESK. In DNA, the CDR3 is TGTGCCAGCAGCCGACCAGGGATTCATGGCTACACCTTC. This codes for CASSRPGIHGYTF.